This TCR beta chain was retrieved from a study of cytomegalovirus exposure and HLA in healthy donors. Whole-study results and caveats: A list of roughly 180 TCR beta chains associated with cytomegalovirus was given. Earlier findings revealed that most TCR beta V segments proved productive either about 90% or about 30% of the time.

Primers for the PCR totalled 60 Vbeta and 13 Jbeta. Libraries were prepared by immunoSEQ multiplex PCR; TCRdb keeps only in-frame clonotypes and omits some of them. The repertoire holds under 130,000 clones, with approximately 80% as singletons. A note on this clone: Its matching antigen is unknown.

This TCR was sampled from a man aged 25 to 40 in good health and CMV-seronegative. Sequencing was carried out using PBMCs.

The DNA for the CDR3 is TGTGCCAGCAGCCCCGGGACATACTACGAGCAGTACTTC. It encodes CASSPGTYYEQYF. The chain employs TRBV6-5 and TRBJ2-7, with a tentative D call TRBD1 (6 bases). Trimming pared 6 bases from V and 3 bases from J, leaving 12 bases between. The CDR3 length is 13 residues. The germline V gene has CDR1 MNHEY and CDR2 SVGAGI.